The rows below give T cell receptor beta chains drawn from one sample of a study of T cell responses to AZD1222 COVID-19 vaccine. This table comes from immunoSEQ multiplex PCR, and its TCRdb copy is limited to in-frame clones, with some not included. Seen here are some 30,000 clones, 91% observed once, and the top ten hold about 41%. Source: peripheral blood, taken on day 0 of AZD1222 vaccination. The receptors here all came from an adult in good health. The CDR3 runs from the conserved cysteine through the conserved F or W. The D gene is left open where the match is weak. Where a row states a size, it is once, few, many or the class of an expanded clone; other rows omit it.

clone_size j_call v_call d_call cdr3_aa cdr3_nt
- TRBJ2-2 TRBV10-3 TRBD2 CAITGTSGATNTGELFF TGTGCCATTACCGGGACTAGCGGGGCGACGAACACCGGGGAGCTGTTTTTT
once TRBJ2-7 TRBV19 TRBD1 CASTIRQGRYEQYF TGTGCCAGTACCATAAGACAGGGCCGCTACGAGCAGTACTTC
- TRBJ1-1 TRBV2 TRBD1 CASSSQQGVNTEAFF TGTGCCAGCAGTTCCCAACAGGGGGTAAACACTGAAGCTTTCTTT
- TRBJ1-6 TRBV7-2 - CASSLDRGTYNSPLHF TGTGCCAGCAGCTTAGACCGGGGCACCTATAATTCACCCCTCCACTTT
- TRBJ1-2 TRBV19 TRBD1 CASSMARDRGSYGYTF TGTGCCAGTAGTATGGCCCGGGACAGGGGCAGCTATGGCTACACCTTC
- TRBJ2-5 TRBV11-3 - CASSSGPSETQYF TGTGCCAGCAGCTCGGGACCTTCAGAGACCCAGTACTTC
- TRBJ2-1 TRBV19 TRBD2 CASRQPGLAGNEQFF TGTGCCAGTAGACAACCGGGACTAGCGGGAAATGAGCAGTTCTTC
once TRBJ2-2 TRBV11-2 TRBD1 CASSSRDRVIRELFF TGTGCCAGCAGCTCCCGAGACAGGGTTATCAGGGAGCTGTTTTTT
once TRBJ2-7 TRBV3-1/TRBV3-2 - CASSQVDGYEQYF TGTGCCAGCAGCCAAGTGGACGGCTACGAGCAGTACTTC
once TRBJ1-1 TRBV10-3 - CAISESGFGTEAFF TGTGCCATCAGTGAGTCGGGGTTTGGCACTGAAGCTTTCTTT
once TRBJ1-1 TRBV5-1 - CASSLAGQASEAFF TGCGCCAGCAGCTTGGCCGGCCAGGCCTCTGAAGCTTTCTTT
- TRBJ1-4 TRBV3-1/TRBV3-2 - CASSQGTGANEKLFF TGTGCCAGCAGCCAAGGGACGGGTGCTAATGAAAAACTGTTTTTT
- TRBJ2-3 TRBV6-5 TRBD1 CASSLDRVGADTQYF TGTGCCAGCAGTCTGGACAGGGTCGGAGCAGATACGCAGTATTTT
- TRBJ1-2 TRBV6-1 - CASSDQMGHYGYTF TGTGCCAGCAGTGACCAGATGGGTCACTATGGCTACACCTTC
- TRBJ2-3 TRBV7-9 - CASSLAGLDTQYF TGTGCCAGCAGCTTAGCAGGACTGGATACGCAGTATTTT
- TRBJ1-1 TRBV2 - CASSGAAGWDTEAFF TGTGCCAGCAGTGGAGCAGCGGGCTGGGACACTGAAGCTTTCTTT
- TRBJ2-1 TRBV7-2 - CASILIRSSYNEQFF TGTGCCAGCATCCTTATTAGGAGCTCCTACAATGAGCAGTTCTTC
- TRBJ1-3 TRBV25-1 - CASSEKWGSGNTIYF TGTGCCAGCAGTGAAAAGTGGGGGTCAGGAAACACCATATATTTT
- TRBJ1-1 TRBV6-5 TRBD1 CASRTGRLAEAFF TGTGCCAGCAGGACAGGGAGGCTGGCTGAAGCTTTCTTT
- TRBJ2-3 TRBV23-1 - CASSRGGDTQYF TGCGCCAGCTCCCGGGGCGGTGATACGCAGTATTTT
- TRBJ1-6 TRBV21-1 - CASSQSRRGLVSNSPLHF TGTGCCAGCAGCCAATCCCGGCGAGGTTTGGTTTCTAATTCACCCCTCCACTTT
once TRBJ1-2 TRBV7-6 TRBD1 CASSPGTGGDGYTF TGTGCCAGCAGCCCCGGGACAGGGGGCGATGGCTACACCTTC
few TRBJ2-7 TRBV5-4 TRBD1 CASSLAGTGGYEQYF TGTGCCAGCAGCTTGGCCGGGACAGGGGGCTACGAGCAGTACTTC
- TRBJ1-4 TRBV2 - CASTREGLNEKLFF TGTGCCAGCACGCGGGAGGGTCTTAATGAAAAACTGTTTTTT
- TRBJ2-7 TRBV19 - CASSSGSGLGEQYF TGTGCCAGTAGTTCGGGCTCAGGGTTAGGCGAGCAGTACTTC
- TRBJ2-3 TRBV5-1 TRBD2 CASSLEAGGRNAQYF TGCGCCAGCAGCTTGGAAGCGGGGGGGCGTAATGCGCAGTATTTT
once TRBJ2-7 TRBV5-1 - CASSPGQLNSYEQYF TGCGCCAGCAGCCCTGGACAGCTGAACTCCTACGAGCAGTACTTC
- TRBJ1-2 TRBV28 - CASSSQGQHFYGYTF TGTGCCAGCAGTTCGCAGGGGCAGCACTTCTATGGCTACACCTTC
few TRBJ1-2 TRBV7-2 - CASSLARGRGGYTF TGTGCCAGCAGCTTAGCGCGGGGGCGCGGGGGCTACACCTTC
- TRBJ2-2 TRBV9 - CASSVDDRPLYTGELFF TGTGCCAGCAGCGTAGATGACAGGCCTCTTTACACCGGGGAGCTGTTTTTT
- TRBJ1-1 TRBV12-3/TRBV12-4 TRBD1 CASKQGAGTEAFF TGTGCCAGCAAACAGGGGGCTGGCACTGAAGCTTTCTTT
- TRBJ1-2 TRBV5-4 - CASSLPRFPGYTF TGTGCCAGCAGCTTACCCAGGTTCCCTGGCTACACCTTC
few TRBJ2-2 TRBV11-2 - CASAEGTLTGELFF TGTGCCAGCGCAGAGGGGACTTTAACCGGGGAGCTGTTTTTT
- TRBJ1-2 TRBV29-1 - CSVDRDIGGYTF TGCAGCGTTGACCGGGACATAGGAGGCTACACCTTC
- TRBJ1-4 TRBV6-1 - CASSETVKTDNEKLFF TGTGCCAGCAGTGAAACGGTCAAAACGGATAATGAAAAACTGTTTTTT
- TRBJ1-1 TRBV19 TRBD1 CASSIGDRGYTEAFF TGTGCCAGTAGTATTGGAGACAGGGGATACACTGAAGCTTTCTTT
- TRBJ1-1 TRBV5-1 - CASSLNGELEAFF TGCGCCAGCAGCTTGAATGGGGAATTGGAAGCTTTCTTT
- TRBJ2-7 TRBV4-3 - CASSQQGRSGEQYF TGCGCCAGCAGCCAGCAGGGACGGTCCGGAGAGCAGTACTTC
- TRBJ1-5 TRBV19 - CASGGRLVYNQPQHF TGTGCCAGCGGGGGCCGGCTCGTTTACAATCAGCCCCAGCATTTT
- TRBJ1-1 TRBV5-1 - CASSFVGGTEAFF TGCGCCAGCAGCTTCGTTGGGGGCACTGAAGCTTTCTTT
- TRBJ2-7 TRBV6-5 TRBD1 CASSSLRTGDPYEQYF TGTGCCAGCAGTTCCCTCCGCACAGGGGACCCCTACGAGCAGTACTTC
- TRBJ1-1 TRBV5-4 - CASSPPGHEAFF TGTGCCAGCAGCCCCCCCGGCCACGAAGCTTTCTTT
- TRBJ1-2 TRBV6-2/TRBV6-3 - CASSPRPPNYGYTF TGTGCCAGCAGTCCAAGGCCGCCTAACTATGGCTACACCTTC
- TRBJ1-5 TRBV6-1 - CASSEQANQPQHF TGTGCCAGCAGTGAACAGGCCAATCAGCCCCAGCATTTT
once TRBJ1-6 TRBV30 - CAWSVDTDSPLHF TGTGCCTGGAGTGTAGACACCGATTCACCCCTCCACTTT